This TCR beta chain was recorded in a study of T cell responses to AZD1222 COVID-19 vaccine. This clone is judged medium-sized (0.01 to 0.1%). The target antigen is unknown. Pooling covered second doses at about 4 or about 12 weeks. Notes on the study in general: In all cases, repertoires were sampled only after the peak T cell response.

Clones were read by immunoSEQ multiplex PCR, and TCRdb kept only the in-frame ones, dropping some. The sample contains 120,000 to 150,000 clones, approximately 90% of which appear only once. After removal of 3 bases from V and 4 bases from J, the junction contained 3 bases not matched to a gene. Germline CDR1 is LGHNA and CDR2 is YNFKEQ. This CDR3 has 15 amino acids. Here the sequenced sample was peripheral blood, taken 28 days after the second AZD1222 dose. The rearrangement links TRBV4-2 to TRBJ2-2; 9 bases are a match to TRBD2. The sequence came from an adult who received the AZD1222 COVID-19 vaccine. The CDR3 loop is CASSQEGLATGELFF. The CDR3, as DNA: TGTGCCAGCAGCCAGGAGGGACTAGCCACCGGGGAGCTGTTTTTT.